A selection of T cell receptor beta chains follows, all from one sample in a study of blood T cells in healthy people across ages. TCRdb re-analysed the 5' RACE reads in MiXCR, keeping a single row per CDR3 protein. The table includes around 690,000 distinct CDR3 sequences, about 53% detected once. Sequencing used blood. These receptors originate from a man in his fifties or sixties in good health. Both conserved end residues are part of each CDR3. D genes are given only for firm matches. The size field is filled for only some rows; it gives once, few, many or a size class.

size	D	V	J	CDR3	DNA
.	.	TRBV6-2/TRBV6-3	TRBJ1-2	CASSWGHYGYTF	TGTGCCAGCAGTTGGGGGCACTATGGCTACACCTTC
.	.	TRBV9	TRBJ2-3	CASSIQPGGTDTQYF	TGTGCCAGCAGCATACAACCCGGTGGTACAGATACGCAGTATTTT
.	.	TRBV15	TRBJ2-7	CATSRVEVYNEQYF	TGTGCCACCAGCAGAGTCGAAGTATACAATGAGCAGTACTTC
.	TRBD1	TRBV7-9	TRBJ2-3	CASSLNSRGQGAADTQYF	TGTGCCAGCAGCTTAAACAGCCGCGGACAGGGGGCTGCAGATACGCAGTATTTT
.	.	TRBV10-3	TRBJ2-5	CAIGVETQYF	TGTGCCATAGGGGTGGAGACCCAGTACTTC
few	.	TRBV3-1	TRBJ2-5	CASSQGAQETQYF	TGTGCCAGCAGCCAGGGCGCCCAAGAGACCCAGTACTTC
.	TRBD2	TRBV6-4	TRBJ2-1	CASTLAGGYSYNEQFF	TGTGCCAGCACCTTAGCGGGGGGTTACTCCTACAATGAGCAGTTCTTC
.	.	TRBV28	TRBJ2-7	CASSLGGALDEQYF	TGTGCCAGCAGTTTGGGGGGGGCCCTAGACGAGCAGTACTTC
once	TRBD1	TRBV7-2	TRBJ2-4	CASSRQGAMNIQYF	TGTGCCAGCAGCCGTCAGGGGGCGATGAACATTCAGTACTTC
.	TRBD2	TRBV7-9	TRBJ2-4	CASGAGGDGAVQYF	TGTGCCAGCGGTGCGGGGGGCGACGGCGCGGTTCAGTACTTC
.	TRBD1	TRBV6-5	TRBJ2-7	CASSPTPGQGAREQYF	TGTGCCAGCAGCCCCACACCTGGACAGGGGGCGCGGGAGCAGTACTTC